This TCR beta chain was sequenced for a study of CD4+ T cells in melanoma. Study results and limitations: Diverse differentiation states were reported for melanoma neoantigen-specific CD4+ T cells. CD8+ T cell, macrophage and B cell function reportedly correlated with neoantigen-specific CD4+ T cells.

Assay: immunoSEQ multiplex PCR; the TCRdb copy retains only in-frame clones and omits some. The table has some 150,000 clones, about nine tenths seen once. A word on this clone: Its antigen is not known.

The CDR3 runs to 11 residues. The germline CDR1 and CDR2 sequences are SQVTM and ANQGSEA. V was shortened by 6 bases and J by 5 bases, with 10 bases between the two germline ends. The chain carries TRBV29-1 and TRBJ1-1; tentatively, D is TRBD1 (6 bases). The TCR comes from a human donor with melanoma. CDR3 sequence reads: CSVYGQTEAFF. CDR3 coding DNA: TGCAGCGTCTATGGACAGACTGAAGCTTTCTTT.